The 32 T cell receptor beta chains given below trace back to one sample, sequenced in a study of blood T cell repertoires in COVID-19 (dated by TCRdb to about 2020). The library was produced with the immunoSEQ multiplex PCR assay. Sourced from immuneACCESS, this table was stored by TCRdb with only in-frame sequences that have V and J called. A share of the clones is absent; for the studies checked, an unresolved V gene accounts for under half, and the remainder has no known explanation. This sample has around 160,000 clones in its table, and approximately 81% of those were observed once. About 38% of the sample rests with the top ten. The sequenced sample consisted of peripheral blood. These receptors came from a human donor in a cohort sampled during active COVID-19.

This clone was seen more than once but under ten times. In the same sample, other DNA sequences code for this CDR3. This chain links TRBV11-2 with TRBJ2-1; possible D gene TRBD2, 6 bases. Deletions cut 3 bases from V and 0 bases from J, with 9 bases between. Germline CDR1 reads SGHAT; CDR2 reads FQNNGV. This CDR3 has 15 residues. As DNA, the CDR3 is TGTGCCAGCAGCTTTGACGGGAGCTCCTACAATGAGCAGTTCTTC. It specifies CASSFDGSSYNEQFF.

V is TRBV6-1 and J is TRBJ1-4; 9 bases are a match to TRBD1. CDR3 length equals 15 residues. V gave up 0 bases and J gave up 4 bases; unmatched junction bases: 0. The germline V gene encodes CDR1 MNHNS and CDR2 SASEGT. The CDR3 DNA reads TGTGCCAGCAGTGAAGCGGGACAGGGTAATGAAAAACTGTTTTTT. This gives the protein CASSEAGQGNEKLFF.

This sequence joins TRBV12-3 or TRBV12-4 and TRBJ1-4; no definite D call. V was pared by 5 bases and J by 8 bases, with 12 bases between. The CDR3 sequence is 13 residues long. For the CDR3, the DNA is TGTGCCAGCAGTCCCCCCGGGGAAGAAAAACTGTTTTTT. It encodes CASSPPGEEKLFF.

The chain couples TRBV5-4 to TRBJ1-4, with D unresolved. V was cut by 5 bases and J by 8 bases, with 7 bases left in between. Germline-derived CDR1 and CDR2 are SGHNT and YYREEE (reference sequence). This CDR3 region has 11 residues. The chain's CDR3 is CASSYGEKLFF. For the CDR3, the DNA is TGTGCCAGCAGTTACGGGGAAAAACTGTTTTTT.

V is TRBV5-6 and J is TRBJ1-2; tentatively, D is TRBD1 (6 bases). The CDR3 loop spans 14 amino acids. CDR1 is SGHDT, CDR2 YYEEEE, per germline. The ends were cut back, 0 bases at V and 8 bases at J, with 14 bases in the middle. The CDR3 loop is CASSLVQGLGGYTF. Written as DNA, the CDR3 is TGTGCCAGCAGCTTGGTCCAGGGGCTAGGGGGCTACACCTTC.

This clone has only one observation. V usage is TRBV9 and J usage is TRBJ2-7; D is perhaps TRBD1 (6 bases). Germline CDR1 is SGDLS and CDR2 is YYNGEE. The V end was cut by 1 base, the J end by 5 bases, with 13 bases between. CDR3 length: 14 amino acids. CDR3 protein: CASSVNFRGDEQYF. DNA of the CDR3: TGTGCCAGCAGCGTAAACTTCAGGGGAGACGAGCAGTACTTC.

V usage is TRBV9 and J usage is TRBJ2-5, with D perhaps TRBD1 (5 bases). The V gene's germline CDR1 is SGDLS and CDR2 YYNGEE. The CDR3 covers 16 residues. Trimming cost V 0 bases and J 2 bases, with 14 bases left between them. CDR3 DNA: TGTGCCAGCAGCGTAGGGTTGGACACCTTTCAAGAGACCCAGTACTTC. It codes for CASSVGLDTFQETQYF.

The gene calls are TRBV4-3 and TRBJ2-2, with 10 bases fitting TRBD2. Germline CDR1 and CDR2: LGHNA and YSLEER. This CDR3 comprises 19 residues. V trimming: 3 bases; J trimming: 6 bases; junction bases outside the gene matches: 16. The CDR3, as DNA: TGCGCCAGCAGCCACCCCGGTAGCGGGGGGCTAAAGGGCGCCGGGGAGCTGTTTTTT. Its protein product is CASSHPGSGGLKGAGELFF.

Comment on this clone: Other nucleotide sequences in the sample specify the same CDR3. V gene TRBV10-3 combines with J gene TRBJ2-7; the D is unclear. V was trimmed by 0 bases and J by 4 bases, leaving 4 bases between them. The germline V gene encodes CDR1 ENHRY and CDR2 SYGVKD. The CDR3 has 12 residues. The CDR3: CAISESSYEQYF. In DNA, the CDR3 is TGTGCCATCAGTGAGTCTTCTTACGAGCAGTACTTC.

The chain recombines TRBV25-1 with TRBJ1-2, with 7 bases fitting TRBD1. Germline trimming cut 4 bases from V and 2 bases from J; bases unmatched to any gene: 10. The CDR3 is 16 amino acids. The V gene's germline CDR1 is MGHDK and CDR2 SYGVNS. The CDR3 DNA sequence: TGTGCCAGCAGTGGCAATAGACAGGGACCCAACTATGGCTACACCTTC. Translation gives CASSGNRQGPNYGYTF.

J is TRBJ2-1 and V is TRBV2; TRBD2 aligns across 11 bases. Germline CDR1 and CDR2: SNHLY and FYNNEI. The CDR3 length is 17 residues. V lost 5 bases and J lost 0; bases outside the gene matches: 6. This CDR3 is CASSWTSGLDSYNEQFF. The DNA of the CDR3 is TGTGCCAGCAGTTGGACTAGCGGGTTGGACTCCTACAATGAGCAGTTCTTC.

The chain joins TRBV18 to TRBJ2-3, with 7 bases lining up with TRBD2. Germline CDR1 reads KGHSH; CDR2 reads LQKENI. This CDR3 is built from 17 residues. The ends lost 6 bases at V and 1 base at J; junction bases unmatched: 13. CDR3 region: CASSAGEAVMGTDTQYF. DNA for the CDR3: TGTGCCAGCTCGGCGGGGGAGGCAGTCATGGGCACAGATACGCAGTATTTT.

The chain combines TRBV7-9 with TRBJ1-5; 9 bases match TRBD1. This CDR3 comprises 15 residues. V lost 5 bases to trimming and J lost 2 bases; unmatched junction nucleotides: 4. From germline, CDR1 is SEHNR and CDR2 FQNEAQ (reference sequence). Written as DNA, the CDR3 is TGTGCCAGCAGCCGGGACAGGGCGGGCAATCAGCCCCAGCATTTT. This gives the protein CASSRDRAGNQPQHF. Full variable domain (missing parts from reference TRBV7-9 and TRBJ1-5): DTGVSQNPRHKITKRGQNVTFRCDPISEHNRLYWYRQTLGQGPEFLTYFQNEAQLEKSRLLSDRFSAERPKGSFSTLEIQRTEQGDSAMYLCASSRDRAGNQPQHFGDGTRLSIL.

This sequence joins TRBV7-6 and TRBJ2-2; TRBD2 agrees at 7 bases. The CDR3 loop spans 16 amino acids. V shed 1 base, J shed 3 bases, and the junction held 5 bases outside the gene matches. CDR1 and CDR2 from the germline V gene are SGHVS and FNYEAQ. The CDR3 reads CASSLVEGRDTGELFF. The CDR3 DNA sequence: TGTGCCAGCAGCTTAGTGGAGGGGAGGGACACCGGGGAGCTGTTTTTT.

This sequence joins TRBV6-5 and TRBJ1-1; the D gene is possibly TRBD1 (6 bases). CDR3 size: 13 residues. Trimming removed 5 bases from V and 1 base from J, with 8 bases in between. Germline CDR1 reads MNHEY; CDR2 reads SVGAGI. CDR3 amino acids: CASSRTENTEAFF. CDR3 in DNA: TGTGCCAGCAGTCGGACAGAGAACACTGAAGCTTTCTTT.

This clone was seen only a few times. As DNA, the CDR3 is TGTGCCTGGACCTTTACGGACAGGGCGGATGGCTACACCTTC. It specifies CAWTFTDRADGYTF. The rearrangement joins TRBV30 to TRBJ1-2; 8 bases line up with TRBD1. The CDR3 contains 14 residues. Per germline, CDR1 GTSNPN and CDR2 SVGIG (reference sequence). The J segment lost 6 bases and the V segment lost 4 bases, leaving 10 bases of the junction unmatched.

V usage is TRBV3-1 (or the pseudogene TRBV3-2) and J usage is TRBJ2-3; 7 nucleotides agree with TRBD2. With V trimmed by 0 bases and J by 6 bases, 9 bases remained unmatched. Germline V CDR1 and CDR2: LGHDT, YNNKEL (reference sequence). CDR3 size: 16 residues. CDR3 in amino acids: CASSQDKRGPRDTQYF. The CDR3 nucleotides read TGTGCCAGCAGCCAAGATAAGCGGGGCCCCAGGGATACGCAGTATTTT.

V usage is TRBV5-1 and J usage is TRBJ1-2; 8 nucleotides match TRBD1. CDR1 SGHRS and CDR2 YFSETQ come from the germline V gene. The CDR3 runs 18 residues. Losses at the gene ends were 0 bases for V and 0 bases for J; bases not matched to a gene: 10. The CDR3 region is CASSLEHGQGKANYGYTF. In DNA form, the CDR3 reads TGCGCCAGCAGCTTGGAGCACGGACAGGGAAAAGCTAACTATGGCTACACCTTC. Full variable domain (outside the CDR3, taken from reference TRBV5-1 and TRBJ1-2): KAGVTQTPRYLIKTRGQQVTLSCSPISGHRSVSWYQQTPGQGLQFLFEYFSETQRNKGNFPGRFSGRQFSNSRSEMNVSTLELGDSALYLCASSLEHGQGKANYGYTFGSGTRLTVV.

In its sample, this clone was seen once. The chain uses TRBV7-2 and TRBJ2-4; 8 nucleotides align to TRBD1. There are 14 residues in the CDR3. CDR1 is SGHTA and CDR2 is FQGNSA in the germline V gene. V was clipped by 5 bases and J by 6 bases; unmatched bases: 6. The CDR3 DNA follows: TGTGCCAGCAGCCTCGGGACAGGAGCAAACATTCAGTACTTC. Its protein product is CASSLGTGANIQYF. Based on the CDR3 plus reference TRBV7-2 and TRBJ2-4, the full variable domain is GAGVSQSPSNKVTEKGKDVELRCDPISGHTALYWYRQSLGQGLEFLIYFQGNSAPDKSGLPSDRFSAERTGGSVSTLTIQRTQQEDSAVYLCASSLGTGANIQYFGAGTRLSVL.

The V call is TRBV27, the J call TRBJ2-7, with TRBD1 matching 10 bases. J was trimmed by 4 bases and V by 5 bases; bases with no gene match: 8. This CDR3 region has 15 residues. Germline CDR1 and CDR2: MNHEY and SMNVEV (reference sequence). DNA for the CDR3: TGTGCCAGCAGTATTCTCGGGACAGGGGAGTACGAGCAGTACTTC. This gives the protein CASSILGTGEYEQYF.

The chain joins TRBV6-5 to TRBJ2-3, with 8 bases matching TRBD2. CDR3 size: 15 residues. The germline CDR1 and CDR2 sequences are MNHEY and SVGAGI. Trimming at V came to 6 bases and at J to 5 bases, leaving 10 bases not matched to a gene. The CDR3 sequence: CASSPPGLVRDTQYF. The CDR3 region has the DNA TGTGCCAGCAGCCCCCCGGGACTAGTAAGAGATACGCAGTATTTT.

This clone was picked up one time. DNA for the CDR3: TGTGCCAGCAGCTTAGCCGGGGGAAGCACCTACGAGCAGTACTTC. This encodes CASSLAGGSTYEQYF. The V and J genes are TRBV7-9 and TRBJ2-7, with TRBD2 as a possible D gene (6 bases). CDR1 and CDR2 from the germline V gene are SEHNR and FQNEAQ (reference sequence). V lost 0 bases and J 2 bases, leaving 11 bases between the germline ends. The CDR3 spans 15 residues.

This clone is a singleton in its sample. The chain joins TRBV28 to TRBJ2-7; no clear D. The CDR3 sequence is 14 residues long. V lost 3 bases, J lost 8 bases, and 17 bases lay in between. The germline V gene has CDR1 MDHEN and CDR2 SYDVKM. In DNA, the CDR3 is TGTGCCAGCAGTTTGTCCGGTCTACCTACGCAGCAGTACTTC. Protein product: CASSLSGLPTQQYF.

The chain has TRBV7-9 and TRBJ2-5, with 12 bases matching TRBD1. The CDR3 is 15 residues long. V shed 4 bases and J 5 bases; nucleotides not matched to a gene: 5. Germline CDR1 reads SEHNR; CDR2 reads FQNEAQ (reference sequence). Here the CDR3 DNA reads TGTGCCAGCAGCTGGGGGACAGGGGGCTTGGAGACCCAGTACTTC. Translated, it gives CASSWGTGGLETQYF.

J is TRBJ2-7 and V is TRBV4-2; D is perhaps TRBD1 (6 bases). The germline CDR1 and CDR2 sequences are LGHNA and YNFKEQ. The CDR3 has 14 residues. Deletions cut 1 base from V and 7 bases from J, with 14 bases between. The CDR3 sequence: CASSQGAGAREQYF. The CDR3 bases are TGTGCCAGCAGCCAAGGCGCAGGGGCGCGGGAGCAGTACTTC.

The chain employs TRBV7-2 and TRBJ2-7; D remains unclear. The CDR3 runs 13 residues. V lost 1 base and J 3 bases, leaving 7 bases between the germline ends. Per the germline V gene, CDR1 is SGHTA and CDR2 is FQGNSA. Here the CDR3 DNA reads TGTGCCAGCAGCTTAGATACGGGCTACGAGCAGTACTTC. It codes for CASSLDTGYEQYF.

The V call is TRBV7-2, the J call TRBJ2-7, with 7 positions matching TRBD1. This CDR3 has 12 amino acids. The J segment lost 8 bases and the V segment lost 4 bases, leaving 5 bases of the junction unmatched. Germline CDR1 and CDR2: SGHTA and FQGNSA. The CDR3 here is CASSSGTAQQYF. The CDR3 bases are TGTGCCAGCAGCTCGGGGACAGCACAGCAGTACTTC.

The genes are TRBV30 and TRBJ1-5; 9 bases agree with TRBD1. The junction had 5 bases not matched to a gene; V was cut back by 0 bases and J by 2 bases. Germline V CDR1 and CDR2: GTSNPN, SVGIG (reference sequence). The CDR3 spans 16 residues. DNA for the CDR3: TGTGCCTGGAGTGTACGGGACAGGGATCGCAATCAGCCCCAGCATTTT. It yields the protein CAWSVRDRDRNQPQHF.

The chain recombines TRBV19 with TRBJ1-2, with a weak D call TRBD1 (5 bases). Germline CDR1 LNHDA, CDR2 SQIVND (reference sequence). The CDR3 sequence is 15 residues long. V was shortened by 6 bases and J by 4 bases, with 18 bases between the two germline ends. CDR3 sequence: CASRPRGLTSYGYTF. CDR3 DNA sequence: TGTGCCAGTAGACCCCGGGGACTGACTAGCTATGGCTACACCTTC.

V gene TRBV7-3 combines with J gene TRBJ1-4; 8 positions match TRBD1. Germline CDR1 is SGHTA and CDR2 is FQGTGA. This CDR3 is 14 amino acids long. Trimming took 5 bases from V and 6 from J; bases not matched to a gene: 5. This CDR3 is CASSPTGADEKLFF. In DNA, the CDR3 is TGTGCCAGCAGCCCGACAGGGGCCGATGAAAAACTGTTTTTT.

The rearrangement joins TRBV30 to TRBJ1-1, with 9 bases aligning to TRBD1. With V trimmed by 4 bases and J by 5 bases, 14 bases remained unmatched. CDR3 length: 16 residues. CDR1 and CDR2 (germline): GTSNPN, SVGIG (reference sequence). For the CDR3, the DNA is TGTGCCTGGAACCAAGGAGGGACAGGGTTTCGAACTGAAGCTTTCTTT. The encoded protein is CAWNQGGTGFRTEAFF.

This chain joins TRBV12-3 or TRBV12-4 and TRBJ1-1; D gene unclear. This CDR3 is built from 11 residues. Trimming removed 10 bases from V and 3 bases from J, with 9 bases in between. The CDR3 nucleotides read TGTGCCACCCGCCGGGACACTGAAGCTTTCTTT. Its translation: CATRRDTEAFF.